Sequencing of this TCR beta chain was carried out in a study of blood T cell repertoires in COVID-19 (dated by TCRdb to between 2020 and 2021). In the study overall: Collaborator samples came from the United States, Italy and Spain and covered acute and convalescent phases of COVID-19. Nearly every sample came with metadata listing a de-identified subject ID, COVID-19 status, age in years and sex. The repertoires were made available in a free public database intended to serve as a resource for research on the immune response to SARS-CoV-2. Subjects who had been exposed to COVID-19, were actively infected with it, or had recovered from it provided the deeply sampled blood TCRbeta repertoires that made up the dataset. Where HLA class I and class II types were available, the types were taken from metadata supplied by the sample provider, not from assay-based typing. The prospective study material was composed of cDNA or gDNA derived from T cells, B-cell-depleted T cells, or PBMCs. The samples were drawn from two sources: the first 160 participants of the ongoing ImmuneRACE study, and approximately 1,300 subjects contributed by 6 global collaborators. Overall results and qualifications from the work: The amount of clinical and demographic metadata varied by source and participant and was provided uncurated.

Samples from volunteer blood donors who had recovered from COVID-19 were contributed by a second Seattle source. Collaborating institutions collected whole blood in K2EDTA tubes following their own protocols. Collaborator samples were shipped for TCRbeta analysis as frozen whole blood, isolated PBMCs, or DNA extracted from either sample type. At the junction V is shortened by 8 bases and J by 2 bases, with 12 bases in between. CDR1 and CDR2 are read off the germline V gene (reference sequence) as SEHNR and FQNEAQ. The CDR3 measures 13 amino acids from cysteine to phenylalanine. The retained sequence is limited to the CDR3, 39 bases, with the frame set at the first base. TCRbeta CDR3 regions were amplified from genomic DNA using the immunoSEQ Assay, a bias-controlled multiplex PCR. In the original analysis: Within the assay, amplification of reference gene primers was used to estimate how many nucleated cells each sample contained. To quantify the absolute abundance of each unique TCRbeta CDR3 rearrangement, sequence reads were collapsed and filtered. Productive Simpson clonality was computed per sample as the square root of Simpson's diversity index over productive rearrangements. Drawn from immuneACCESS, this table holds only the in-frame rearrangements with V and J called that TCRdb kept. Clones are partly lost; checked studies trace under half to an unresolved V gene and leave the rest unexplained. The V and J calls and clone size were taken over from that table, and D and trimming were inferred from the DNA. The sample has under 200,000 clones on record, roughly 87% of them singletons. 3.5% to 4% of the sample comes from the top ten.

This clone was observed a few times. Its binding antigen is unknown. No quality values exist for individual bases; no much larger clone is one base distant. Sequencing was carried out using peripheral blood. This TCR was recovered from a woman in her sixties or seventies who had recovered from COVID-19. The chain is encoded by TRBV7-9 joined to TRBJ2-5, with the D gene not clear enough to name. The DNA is TGTGCCAGCGGTGGCCCTGTGCAAGAGACCCAGTACTTC. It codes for CASGGPVQETQYF.